Listed here are 30 T cell receptor beta chains from one sample, sequenced in a study of T cells in localized non-small cell lung cancer. The repertoire was sequenced with immunoSEQ multiplex PCR; TCRdb's copy has only in-frame clones and lacks some. This sample has tens of thousands of clones, with roughly nine tenths found just once. The sample consisted of peripheral blood, taken before any cancer treatment. These receptors all stem from a woman aged 18-49 years with stage III lung adenocarcinoma.

The chain combines TRBV2 with TRBJ1-6, with 9 bases fitting TRBD1. The junction had 11 bases not matched to a gene; V was cut back by 5 bases and J by 6 bases. Germline values: CDR1 SNHLY, CDR2 FYNNEI. The CDR3 totals 17 residues. CDR3 amino acids: CASSYLLGQGGNSPLHF. As DNA, the CDR3 is TGTGCCAGCAGTTACCTTTTGGGACAGGGTGGTAATTCACCCCTCCACTTT.

The rearrangement joins TRBV2 to TRBJ2-1; maybe TRBD2 (5 bases). V was pared by 4 bases and J by 0 bases, with 7 bases between. The CDR3 totals 14 residues. Per germline, CDR1 SNHLY and CDR2 FYNNEI. Here the CDR3 DNA reads TGTGCCAGCAGTGTAGCGAGCTCCTACAATGAGCAGTTCTTC. This encodes CASSVASSYNEQFF.

The chain employs TRBV2 and TRBJ2-5, with TRBD2 identical over 11 bases. J gave up 5 bases and V 6 bases, and 5 bases lay outside the gene matches. The germline V gene encodes CDR1 SNHLY and CDR2 FYNNEI. The CDR3 is made up of 14 amino acids. CDR3 protein: CASSVAGGLETQYF. The CDR3 bases are TGTGCCAGCAGCGTAGCGGGGGGGTTGGAGACCCAGTACTTC.

The V and J genes are TRBV5-1 and TRBJ2-5; D uncertain. This CDR3 comprises 14 residues. V lost 0 bases and J 7 bases, leaving 13 bases between the germline ends. Germline CDR1 reads SGHRS; CDR2 reads YFSETQ. CDR3 in DNA: TGCGCCAGCAGCTTGGAGGGCGCAGCATGGACCCAGTACTTC. As protein: CASSLEGAAWTQYF.

The chain links TRBV19 to TRBJ1-1; 8 nucleotides line up with TRBD1. V lost 4 bases to trimming and J lost 4 bases; unmatched junction nucleotides: 5. Germline assignment: CDR1 LNHDA and CDR2 SQIVND (reference sequence). The CDR3 length is 14 residues. CDR3 nucleotides: TGTGCCAGTAGTAGGACAGGGTGGGTCACTGAAGCTTTCTTT. Amino acids: CASSRTGWVTEAFF.

The chain couples TRBV14 to TRBJ2-3; 10 bases map to TRBD1. This CDR3 is built from 14 residues. The germline V gene has CDR1 SGHDN and CDR2 FVKESK. V trimming: 6 bases; J trimming: 2 bases; junction bases outside the gene matches: 2. The CDR3 DNA reads as TGTGCCAGCAGAAGACAGGGGGCCACAGATACGCAGTATTTT. As protein: CASRRQGATDTQYF.

The chain has TRBV30 and TRBJ1-1; D is ambiguous. This CDR3 contains 14 residues. The germline V gene has CDR1 GTSNPN and CDR2 SVGIG (reference sequence). Trimming removed 0 bases at V and 5 bases at J, with 13 bases between. CDR3 DNA sequence: TGTGCCTGGAGTGTCGGCCCCTACCGGACTGAAGCTTTCTTT. Amino acid sequence: CAWSVGPYRTEAFF. The full variable domain, with the rest looked up from reference TRBV30 and TRBJ1-1, is SQTIHQWPATLVQPVGSPLSLECTVEGTSNPNLYWYRQAAGRGLQLLFYSVGIGQISSEVPQNLSASRPQDRQFILSSKKLLLSDSGFYLCAWSVGPYRTEAFFGQGTRLTVV.

DNA for the CDR3: TGTGCCAGCAGGACCCTGAACACTGAAGCTTTCTTT. Protein: CASRTLNTEAFF. The chain joins TRBV2 to TRBJ1-1, with D uncertain. The germline gives CDR1 SNHLY, CDR2 FYNNEI. The CDR3 is made up of 12 amino acids. The ends were cut back, 6 bases at V and 0 bases at J, with 5 bases in the middle. The variable domain in full, with the rest retrieved from reference TRBV2 and TRBJ1-1, is EPEVTQTPSHQVTQMGQEVILRCVPISNHLYFYWYRQILGQKVEFLVSFYNNEISEKSEIFDDQFSVERPDGSNFTLKIRSTKLEDSAMYFCASRTLNTEAFFGQGTRLTVV.

The chain recombines TRBV10-3 with TRBJ2-3; perhaps TRBD2 as D (6 bases). V was clipped by 10 bases and J by 5 bases, with 19 bases between them. The CDR3 contains 14 residues. CDR1 is ENHRY and CDR2 is SYGVKD in the germline V gene. As DNA, the CDR3 is TGTGCCACGGAGCCAGGGACGGAGGGAGATACGCAGTATTTT. Protein sequence: CATEPGTEGDTQYF.

The CDR3 DNA is TGTGCCAGTTCCTCAGGGGGCACAGATACGCAGTATTTT. Translated, it gives CASSSGGTDTQYF. The chain combines TRBV27 with TRBJ2-3; TRBD1 is a possible D gene (6 bases). Germline V gene lookup returns CDR1 MNHEY and CDR2 SMNVEV (reference sequence). With 9 bases removed from V and 1 base from J, the gap between germline ends came to 11 bases. The CDR3 spans 13 residues.

This clone was detected once. J is TRBJ2-3 and V is TRBV5-6; the match to TRBD2 covers 11 bases. Germline CDR1 reads SGHDT; CDR2 reads YYEEEE. Unmatched junction bases numbered 13, after V lost 4 bases and J lost 3 bases. There are 18 residues in the CDR3. The CDR3 DNA reads as TGTGCCAGCAGCGCAGTAGCGGGGGGGCCCGGAGGAACAGATACGCAGTATTTT. Amino acids: CASSAVAGGPGGTDTQYF. Full variable domain (remainder filled in from reference TRBV5-6 and TRBJ2-3): DAGVTQSPTHLIKTRGQQVTLRCSPKSGHDTVSWYQQALGQGPQFIFQYYEEEERQRGNFPDRFSGHQFPNYSSELNVNALLLGDSALYLCASSAVAGGPGGTDTQYFGPGTRLTVL.

The J gene is TRBJ1-1, the V gene TRBV29-1; D is perhaps TRBD1 (5 bases). CDR1 is SQVTM and CDR2 is ANQGSEA in the germline V gene. Trimming removed 7 bases from V and 3 bases from J, with 15 bases in between. The CDR3 runs to 13 residues. The CDR3 region has the DNA TGCAGCGCGAGGTCAGGGAAGGACACTGAAGCTTTCTTT. Translating it yields CSARSGKDTEAFF.

The V gene is TRBV30, the J gene TRBJ1-3; 8 bases line up with TRBD1. This CDR3 contains 16 residues. Germline V gene sequence: CDR1 GTSNPN, CDR2 SVGIG (reference sequence). V trimming: 2 bases; J trimming: 4 bases; junction bases outside the gene matches: 10. The chain's CDR3 is CAWSPGQGEAGNTIYF. CDR3 bases: TGTGCCTGGAGTCCTGGACAGGGCGAAGCCGGAAACACCATATATTTT.

The chain carries TRBV7-2 and TRBJ1-3; 9 nucleotides align to TRBD1. The junction had 8 bases not matched to a gene; V was cut back by 5 bases and J by 0 bases. Germline CDR1 is SGHTA and CDR2 is FQGNSA. CDR3 length equals 17 residues. DNA of the CDR3: TGTGCCAGCAGCCCCCGGGACAGGGTGAACTCTGGAAACACCATATATTTT. Residues: CASSPRDRVNSGNTIYF.

The chain couples TRBV7-6 to TRBJ2-2, with TRBD1 matching 10 bases. The CDR3 covers 17 residues. The ends lost 5 bases at V and 3 bases at J; junction bases unmatched: 9. CDR1 SGHVS and CDR2 FNYEAQ come from the germline V gene. CDR3 residues: CASSPRRGQGYTGELFF. Written as DNA, the CDR3 is TGTGCCAGCAGCCCTCGCAGGGGACAGGGGTACACCGGGGAGCTGTTTTTT.

This clone was picked up one time. V usage is TRBV4-1 and J usage is TRBJ1-2; 7 bases are a match to TRBD1. The V gene end was trimmed by 0 bases and the J gene end by 6 bases; junction bases not matched to a gene: 4. Looked up from germline, CDR1 is MGHRA and CDR2 is YSYEKL. This CDR3 contains 14 residues. The CDR3 reads CASSQEADRHGYTF. Written as DNA, the CDR3 is TGCGCCAGCAGCCAAGAAGCGGACAGGCATGGCTACACCTTC.

The J gene is TRBJ2-1, the V gene TRBV14, with 7 bases aligning to TRBD1. The CDR3 is 16 residues long. With V trimmed by 1 base and J by 4 bases, 7 bases remained unmatched. Looked up from germline, CDR1 is SGHDN and CDR2 is FVKESK. This CDR3 reads CASSQAKTGLYNEQFF. For the CDR3, the DNA is TGTGCCAGCAGCCAAGCGAAGACAGGGCTGTACAATGAGCAGTTCTTC.

The rearrangement joins TRBV10-3 to TRBJ2-1; 8 positions agree with TRBD2. This CDR3 is 14 amino acids long. Germline loops: CDR1 ENHRY, CDR2 SYGVKD. V was pared by 4 bases and J by 8 bases, with 7 bases of the junction left unmatched. CDR3 sequence: CAISGRGGHDEQFF. CDR3 DNA: TGTGCCATCAGTGGACGGGGGGGCCATGATGAGCAGTTCTTC.

The rearrangement joins TRBV7-3 to TRBJ2-7; maybe TRBD1 (6 bases). Between the trimmed V and J ends, which lost 5 bases and 5 bases, there was a span of 13 bases. In germline, CDR1 is SGHTA, CDR2 FQGTGA. The CDR3 contains 13 residues. The DNA of the CDR3 is TGTGCCAGCAGCGCGGACAGCTTTAACGAGCAGTACTTC. This codes for CASSADSFNEQYF.

This clone has a handful of counts. The chain employs TRBV6-6 and TRBJ2-1, with D uncertain. Per the germline V gene, CDR1 is MNHNY and CDR2 is SVGAGI (reference sequence). The CDR3 is 13 residues long. With 5 bases removed from V and 10 bases from J, the gap between germline ends came to 15 bases. CDR3 loop: CASSTLGGAEQFF. The CDR3 DNA sequence: TGTGCCAGCAGTACCCTGGGCGGAGCAGAGCAGTTCTTC.

Details on this clone: Sequence at one end of the junction differs from germline and may be a read error. The CDR3 region has the DNA TGCGCCAGCACCTTGGGGGGGGCGAGGAACATTCAGTACTTC. Protein product: CASTLGGARNIQYF. J is TRBJ2-4 and V is TRBV5-1, with D possibly TRBD2 on 7 matching bases. The CDR3 sequence is 14 residues long. Germline V lookup: CDR1 SGHRS, CDR2 YFSETQ.

V usage is TRBV6-5 and J usage is TRBJ1-6, with 8 bases aligning to TRBD1. Per the germline V gene, CDR1 is MNHEY and CDR2 is SVGAGI. The CDR3 has 14 residues. With 6 bases clipped from V and 12 bases from J, the junction kept 10 bases outside the gene matches. The chain's CDR3 is CASSLLGQGEPLHF. The CDR3 DNA sequence: TGTGCCAGCAGCCTCCTCGGACAGGGTGAACCCCTCCACTTT.

A single count supports this clone. The rearrangement links TRBV5-1 to TRBJ2-4; TRBD1 might be the D (5 bases). The V and J ends lost 0 bases and 5 bases respectively, with 12 bases between them. The CDR3 sequence is 15 residues long. Germline CDR1 reads SGHRS; CDR2 reads YFSETQ. DNA of the CDR3: TGCGCCAGCAGCTTGGCCTTATGGGGCCAAAACATTCAGTACTTC. Translated: CASSLALWGQNIQYF. Full variable domain (rest looked up from reference TRBV5-1 and TRBJ2-4): KAGVTQTPRYLIKTRGQQVTLSCSPISGHRSVSWYQQTPGQGLQFLFEYFSETQRNKGNFPGRFSGRQFSNSRSEMNVSTLELGDSALYLCASSLALWGQNIQYFGAGTRLSVL.

The sample holds a few counts of this clone. The chain uses TRBV12-5 and TRBJ2-1; D is perhaps TRBD1 (7 bases). CDR3 length equals 16 residues. Germline V lookup: CDR1 LGHNT, CDR2 FRNRAP. The V end was cut by 4 bases, the J end by 3 bases, with 16 bases between. The CDR3 loop reads CASGSGGTVSYNEQFF. CDR3 in DNA: TGTGCTAGTGGTTCCGGCGGGACAGTCAGCTACAATGAGCAGTTCTTC.

The gene calls are TRBV4-1 and TRBJ1-5, with a possible D match to TRBD1 (5 bases). The CDR3 runs 15 residues. Trimming pared 0 bases from V and 5 bases from J, leaving 11 bases between. The germline V gene encodes CDR1 MGHRA and CDR2 YSYEKL. DNA of the CDR3: TGCGCCAGCAGCCAAGATCCCGCGGGGGATCAGCCCCAGCATTTT. This sequence encodes CASSQDPAGDQPQHF.

The rearrangement joins TRBV7-3 to TRBJ2-6, with D unresolved. Germline CDR1 and CDR2: SGHTA and FQGTGA. This CDR3 spans 15 amino acids. V was trimmed by 5 bases and J by 0 bases, leaving 8 bases between them. CDR3: CASSPRPSGANVLTF. In DNA, the CDR3 is TGTGCCAGCAGCCCCCGGCCCTCTGGGGCCAACGTCCTGACTTTC. The full variable domain, rest sourced from reference TRBV7-3 and TRBJ2-6, is GAGVSQTPSNKVTEKGKYVELRCDPISGHTALYWYRQSLGQGPEFLIYFQGTGAADDSGLPNDRFFAVRPEGSVSTLKIQRTERGDSAVYLCASSPRPSGANVLTFGAGSRLTVL.

Only a few counts were recorded for this clone. The chain's CDR3 is CASSQGDGNSPLHF. The CDR3 nucleotides read TGCGCCAGCAGCCAAGGGGACGGTAATTCACCCCTCCACTTT. The chain joins TRBV5-1 to TRBJ1-6; D is perhaps TRBD1 (5 bases). The V end was cut by 4 bases, the J end by 6 bases, with 11 bases between. The germline V gene encodes CDR1 SGHRS and CDR2 YFSETQ. CDR3 length: 14 residues.

CDR3 nucleotide sequence: TGTGCCAGCAGCTTAACCCAGGCGGTGGATGAAAAACTGTTTTTT. It encodes CASSLTQAVDEKLFF. This sequence joins TRBV7-9 and TRBJ1-4; D unresolved. The CDR3 has 15 residues. V lost 2 bases and J lost 6, with 13 bases in between. CDR1 is SEHNR, CDR2 FQNEAQ, per germline (reference sequence).

This clone is a singleton in its sample. V and J are TRBV6-4 and TRBJ1-1; D gene unclear. This CDR3 region has 14 residues. Germline V gene sequence: CDR1 MRHNA, CDR2 SNTAGT. The ends were cut back, 8 bases at V and 4 bases at J, with 17 bases in the middle. The CDR3 nucleotides read TGTGCCAGCTCCCAGGACGCAGCTTCCACTGAAGCTTTCTTT. Its translation: CASSQDAASTEAFF.

The chain joins TRBV19 to TRBJ2-2, with TRBD2 identical over 8 bases. Germline V lookup: CDR1 LNHDA, CDR2 SQIVND (reference sequence). Trimming cost V 1 base and J 4 bases; bases outside gene matches: 8. This CDR3 is built from 17 residues. The CDR3: CASSIVRGGTATGELFF. CDR3 in DNA: TGTGCCAGTAGTATAGTTCGCGGGGGGACCGCCACCGGGGAGCTGTTTTTT.